One sample yielded the 4 T cell receptor beta chains listed below, sequenced in a study of blood T cell repertoires in COVID-19. TCRdb keeps only in-frame clones here, not all; method: immunoSEQ multiplex PCR. The table includes fewer than 85,000 clones, roughly 85% detected once. The sequencing sample was made of peripheral blood. These receptors came from a man in his 60s with active or convalescent COVID-19.

The count of this clone is one. V is TRBV3-1 (or the pseudogene TRBV3-2) and J is TRBJ1-4; 8 positions match TRBD1. With 2 bases clipped from V and 5 bases from J, the junction kept 4 bases outside the gene matches. This CDR3 has 15 amino acids. Germline V gene lookup returns CDR1 LGHDT and CDR2 YNNKEL (reference sequence). Here the CDR3 reads CASSQYHRGNEKLFF. As DNA, the CDR3 is TGTGCCAGCAGCCAATATCACAGGGGGAATGAAAAACTGTTTTTT.

The chain carries TRBV3-1 (or the pseudogene TRBV3-2) and TRBJ2-3; D call uncertain. CDR3 length: 14 amino acids. V shed 1 base and J shed 1 base, with 6 bases lying between them. Germline CDR1 LGHDT, CDR2 YNNKEL (reference sequence). The CDR3 DNA is TGTGCCAGCAGCCAAGTGGCAGGCACAGATACGCAGTATTTT. Protein product: CASSQVAGTDTQYF.

In its sample, this clone was seen many times. V usage is TRBV27 and J usage is TRBJ1-2; D is possibly TRBD1 (5 bases). Germline CDR1 MNHEY, CDR2 SMNVEV (reference sequence). The CDR3 is 15 residues long. Trimming removed 3 bases at V and 0 bases at J, with 11 bases between. CDR3 sequence reads: CASSFRGGTNYGYTF. CDR3 bases: TGTGCCAGCAGTTTTCGGGGGGGGACTAACTATGGCTACACCTTC.

This rearrangement joins TRBV10-1 to TRBJ2-7, with a weak D call TRBD2 (5 bases). Germline CDR1 and CDR2: WNHNN and SYGVQD (reference sequence). V was shortened by 9 bases and J by 5 bases, with 17 bases between the two germline ends. The CDR3 is made up of 13 amino acids. CDR3 residues: CASPSRGGDEQYF. In nucleotides, the CDR3 is TGCGCCAGTCCGTCCCGGGGTGGGGACGAGCAGTACTTC.